The entry below describes one T cell receptor beta chain. This entry comes from a study of T cell changes during pregnancy in multiple sclerosis. CDR1 is SGHNT and CDR2 is YYREEE in the germline V gene (reference sequence). The CDR3 has 15 amino acids. The V and J ends lost 1 base and 1 base respectively, with 11 bases between them. Clones were read by immunoSEQ multiplex PCR, and TCRdb kept only the in-frame ones, dropping some. Among about 60,000 clones listed, about 90% were seen once. The TCR originated in a female donor in good health, enrolled as a control in a pregnancy study. The chain uses TRBV5-4 and TRBJ1-1, with D possibly matching TRBD1 (6 bases). The source was peripheral blood, collected in the second trimester of pregnancy. Written as DNA, the CDR3 is TGTGCCAGCAGCTTGAGTGACAGGAGGAACACTGAAGCTTTCTTT. Translated: CASSLSDRRNTEAFF.